Below are 12 T cell receptor beta chains sequenced from a single sample in a study of tumor and adjacent non-tumor tissue in lung cancer. The template was RNA from unsorted bulk tissue. Distant lung tissue was collected more than 3 cm away from the tumor edge. A modified ARM-PCR protocol with three rounds of nested PCR amplified TCRbeta. From the multiplex PCR reads, TCRdb called clonotypes with MiXCR, one entry per CDR3 protein. The sample records about 98,000 distinct CDR3 sequences, 80% being singletons. Sequencing used distant non-tumor lung tissue. These receptors were obtained from a man aged 55 to 70 with small cell lung cancer.

The chain employs TRBV29-1 and TRBJ2-3; 14 bases align to TRBD2. The CDR3 runs to 18 residues. V lost 3 bases, J lost 0 bases, and 8 bases stayed unmatched. Germline V lookup: CDR1 SQVTM, CDR2 ANQGSEA. In DNA form, the CDR3 reads TGCAGCGTTGAGGGGACTAGCGGGAGATTTACTAGCACAGATACGCAGTATTTT. This translates into CSVEGTSGRFTSTDTQYF.

Many counts were recorded for this clonotype. This chain links TRBV6-2 or TRBV6-3 with TRBJ2-3; 11 nucleotides match TRBD2. CDR1 and CDR2 from the germline V gene are MNHEY and SVGEGT. Trimming removed 7 bases from V and 4 bases from J; junction bases left unmatched: 7. The CDR3 covers 15 residues. The CDR3 spells CASNTALAGADTQYF. As DNA, the CDR3 is TGTGCCAGCAATACTGCACTAGCGGGAGCAGATACGCAGTATTTT.

This clonotype was picked up a small number of times. The chain recombines TRBV19 with TRBJ2-7; D tentatively reads TRBD1 or TRBD2 (7 bases each). The germline gives CDR1 LNHDA, CDR2 SQIVND (reference sequence). V lost 6 bases, J lost 7 bases, and 19 bases lay in between. There are 14 residues in the CDR3. Here the CDR3 reads CASRPTGTGGEQYF. The DNA of the CDR3 is TGTGCCAGTAGACCGACAGGGACCGGGGGGGAGCAGTACTTC.

As to this clonotype: The junction does not match germline at one end; this may be a read error. This rearrangement joins TRBV4-1 to TRBJ2-7; D unclear. Germline V lookup: CDR1 MGHRA, CDR2 YSYEKL. This CDR3 comprises 13 residues. CDR3 nucleotides: TGCGCCAGCAGTTCCGACATACTCTACGAACAGTACTTC. Protein: CASSSDILYEQYF.

About this clonotype itself: Because it lacks the conserved phenylalanine or tryptophan at the end, this CDR3 is likely a read error. The chain uses TRBV6-5 and TRBJ1-5; no definite D call. The CDR3 has 12 amino acids. Looked up from germline, CDR1 is MNHEY and CDR2 is SVGAGI. The CDR3 region is CASSHSHQPQHL. CDR3 sequence (DNA): TGTGCTAGCAGCCACTCCCACCAGCCCCAGCATTTA.

On this clonotype: One end of the junction is discordant with germline, which a read error may explain. The rearrangement joins TRBV5-4 to TRBJ2-5; 7 positions match TRBD1. The CDR3 runs 15 residues. Germline V gene data show CDR1 as SGHNT and CDR2 as YYREEE (reference sequence). The CDR3 DNA reads TGTGCCAGCAGTCGACAGGGTGTAGACCAAGAGGCCCAGTACTTC. The encoded protein is CASSRQGVDQEAQYF. Drawing the rest from reference TRBV5-4 and TRBJ2-5, the complete variable domain is ETGVTQSPTHLIKTRGQQVTLRCSSQSGHNTVSWYQQALGQGPQFIFQYYREEENGRGNFPPRFSGLQFPNYSSELNVNALELDDSALYLCASSRQGVDQEAQYFGPGTRLLVL.

This clonotype came up many times. The chain is built from TRBV4-2 and TRBJ2-2; 11 bases line up with TRBD1. Germline V gives CDR1 LGHNA, CDR2 YNFKEQ. The CDR3 spans 16 residues. Losses at the gene ends were 4 bases for V and 4 bases for J; bases not matched to a gene: 5. The CDR3: CASSPYGTGGTGELFF. The CDR3, as DNA: TGTGCCAGCAGCCCTTATGGGACAGGGGGCACCGGGGAGCTGTTTTTT.

With respect to this clonotype: One end of the junction varies from germline; a read error may be responsible. The chain links TRBV11-2 to TRBJ1-1, with a tentative D call TRBD1 (5 bases). CDR3 length equals 17 residues. In germline, CDR1 is SGHAT, CDR2 FQNNGV. CDR3 loop: CASSLPRGVGRNTEAFF. The CDR3 DNA reads TGTGCCAGTAGCTTACCAAGGGGCGTGGGTAGGAACACTGAAGCTTTCTTT.

Note on this clonotype: The germline gene is not matched at one end of the junction; a read error may be the cause. The V gene is TRBV4-1, the J gene TRBJ1-4; D unclear. This CDR3 region has 15 residues. Germline loops: CDR1 MGHRA, CDR2 YSYEKL. The CDR3 DNA reads as TGCGCCAGTATCCAAGTGAGCACCCCGGATGAAAAACTGTTATTT. Protein: CASIQVSTPDEKLLF.

As to this clonotype: This may be a read error, as it is one base from a much larger clone. V and J are TRBV20-1 and TRBJ2-1, with D possibly being TRBD2 (6 bases). The CDR3 length is 15 residues. Germline V CDR1 and CDR2: DFQATT, SNEGSKA (reference sequence). Trimming shortened V by 7 bases and J by 7 bases, and 23 bases separated the two germline ends. CDR3 DNA sequence: TGCAGTGGCACTATAGCGGAGAAAGCCTCTAATGAGCAGTTCTTC. This translates into CSGTIAEKASNEQFF.

About this clonotype itself: Mismatch with germline at one junction end may stem from a read error. This chain uses TRBV11-1 with TRBJ2-1; D not resolved. Per germline, CDR1 SGHAT and CDR2 FQDESV (reference sequence). There are 15 residues in the CDR3. The CDR3, as DNA: TGTGCCAGCAGTTTAGAGAGGACGACATACAATGACCAGTTCTTC. Translated, it gives CASSLERTTYNDQFF.

About this clonotype: Sequence at one end of the junction differs from germline and may be a read error. The chain has TRBV6-5 and TRBJ2-5, with 7 bases identical to TRBD1. The V gene's germline CDR1 is MNHEY and CDR2 SVGAGI. The CDR3 totals 15 residues. CDR3 nucleotides: TGTACCAGCAGTGACTCGCAGGGGGTGATGGAGACCCAGTACTTC. As protein: CTSSDSQGVMETQYF.